This TCR beta chain derives from a study of cytomegalovirus exposure and HLA in healthy donors. As to this clone: What it binds is not known.

Primers: 60 Vbeta forward and 13 Jbeta reverse. Some clones are missing from TCRdb's copy, which holds only in-frame ones; the method was immunoSEQ multiplex PCR. The sample has about 200,000 clones, 75% to 80% seen once. The CDR3 extends over 15 amino acids. Unmatched junction bases numbered 6, after V lost 0 bases and J lost 7 bases. Germline CDR1 is MGHRA and CDR2 is YSYEKL. Points from the study as a whole: As confirmed in vitro, three CMV-associated chains were specific for CMV antigens. Within a later analysis, the majority of CMV-associated TCR beta chains appeared HLA-restricted.

The chain has TRBV4-1 and TRBJ1-2, with TRBD1 matching over 9 bases. The sequenced sample consisted of PBMCs. This clonotype was sampled from a man between 18 and 35 years old in good health and CMV-seronegative. The CDR3 nucleotides read TGCGCCAGCAGCCAAGACGGACAGGGGACGTGTGGCTACACCTTC. It specifies CASSQDGQGTCGYTF.